The 6 T cell receptor beta chains given below trace back to one sample, sequenced in a study of post-analysis software for immune sequencing data (dated by TCRdb to between 2015 and 2017). These receptors' targets are unknown. The method behind the library was PCR. Sequencing took place on an Illumina HiSeq 2500. Unique molecular identifiers were incorporated into TCR beta cDNA libraries to reduce PCR and sequencing biases. TCRdb reworked the public reads: Q25 trimming with fastp, MiXCR clone assembly, productive beta chains retained. Identical CDR3 protein sequences are pooled into one entry, listed with their most common genes and DNA. The sample table holds fewer than 850,000 distinct CDR3 sequences, of which approximately 30% were seen once. Approximately 0.55% of the sample comes from the top ten. Results and caveats for the whole study, not just this receptor: Patients showed significantly higher frequencies than controls for a handful of TRBV segments, among them TRBV5-6, TRBV5-1 and TRBV20-1.

The sequenced sample was blood. The receptor source for this set is a girl aged 10 to 17 with multiple sclerosis.

This clonotype was recorded a few times. The V call is TRBV19, the J call TRBJ2-4; D is unclear. Germline CDR1 reads LNHDA; CDR2 reads SQIVND (reference sequence). The V end was cut by 1 base, the J end by 0 bases, with 10 bases between. The CDR3 length is 16 residues. The CDR3 is CASSIVAMLAKNIQYF. CDR3 sequence (DNA): TGTGCCAGTAGTATAGTGGCTATGCTAGCCAAAAACATTCAGTACTTC.

This clonotype has just a few counts. The gene calls are TRBV12-5 and TRBJ2-1; 8 nucleotides line up with TRBD1. Per the germline V gene, CDR1 is LGHNT and CDR2 is FRNRAP. Trimming cost V 0 bases and J 5 bases; bases outside gene matches: 3. The CDR3 covers 15 residues. For the CDR3, the DNA is TGTGCTAGTGGTTTGGTACAGGGGGTGAACAATGAGCAGTTCTTC. It specifies CASGLVQGVNNEQFF.

This clonotype has just one count. This chain links TRBV6-1 with TRBJ2-3, with 7 positions matching TRBD2. The ends lost 8 bases at V and 2 bases at J; junction bases unmatched: 7. The CDR3 extends over 14 amino acids. Germline CDR1 is MNHNS and CDR2 is SASEGT. The CDR3 DNA sequence: TGTGCCAGCGGCGGGAGCTGGCACACAGATACGCAGTATTTT. Translation gives CASGGSWHTDTQYF.

To note about this clonotype: A read error may produce the germline difference seen at one junction end. V gene TRBV28 combines with J gene TRBJ2-7; D not resolved. Germline V lookup: CDR1 MDHEN, CDR2 SYDVKM. This CDR3 comprises 16 residues. DNA of the CDR3: TGTGCCTGCAGTCGAGCCTCCACCCTCTTAAACTACGAGCAGTACTTC. Its translation: CACSRASTLLNYEQYF.

This clonotype was recorded once. The V call is TRBV3-1, the J call TRBJ1-1, with D perhaps TRBD1 (5 bases). The CDR3 is 13 amino acids. Per the germline V gene, CDR1 is LGHDT and CDR2 is YNNKEL (reference sequence). V was shortened by 0 bases and J by 5 bases, with 7 bases between the two germline ends. DNA for the CDR3: TGTGCCAGCAGCCAAGATTGGGGGACTGAAGCTTTCTTT. It is translated as CASSQDWGTEAFF.

The sample holds a few counts of this clonotype. The genes are TRBV3-1 and TRBJ1-2; D remains unclear. Germline CDR1 LGHDT, CDR2 YNNKEL (reference sequence). V was shortened by 0 bases and J by 5 bases, with 10 bases between the two germline ends. The CDR3 extends over 14 amino acids. CDR3 nucleotide sequence: TGTGCCAGCAGCCAAGAGGTGCAGTTTTATGGCTACACCTTC. Its translation is CASSQEVQFYGYTF.